What follows are 14 T cell receptor beta chains derived from one specimen sequenced in a study of cytomegalovirus exposure and HLA in healthy donors. The PCR had 60 Vbeta and 13 Jbeta primers. Sequencing was performed with immunoSEQ multiplex PCR; in TCRdb, only in-frame clones are kept and a portion is missing. This sample has more than 150,000 clones, with more than 60% found just once. Material for sequencing was PBMCs. The receptors originated from a man aged 18 to 29 in good health and CMV-seronegative.

This clone was seen only a few times. The V and J genes are TRBV18 and TRBJ2-3, with D uncertain. V was shortened by 6 bases and J by 3 bases, with 10 bases between the two germline ends. There are 13 residues in the CDR3. Germline CDR1 reads KGHSH; CDR2 reads LQKENI. The CDR3 reads CASSPARTDTQYF. The CDR3 region has the DNA TGTGCCAGCTCCCCCGCGAGGACAGATACGCAGTATTTT.

Details on this clone: Other DNA sequences of this sample code for an identical CDR3. This chain connects TRBV7-9 to TRBJ1-2; 8 bases are a match to TRBD1. There are 14 residues in the CDR3. V dropped 3 bases and J dropped 3; count of bases not matched to a gene: 3. Germline lookup yields CDR1 SEHNR and CDR2 FQNEAQ (reference sequence). CDR3 bases: TGTGCCAGCAGCTTGACAGGGGTTGACTATGGCTACACCTTC. As protein: CASSLTGVDYGYTF. The variable domain in full, with the rest retrieved from reference TRBV7-9 and TRBJ1-2, is DTGVSQNPRHKITKRGQNVTFRCDPISEHNRLYWYRQTLGQGPEFLTYFQNEAQLEKSRLLSDRFSAERPKGSFSTLEIQRTEQGDSAMYLCASSLTGVDYGYTFGSGTRLTVV.

This chain connects TRBV4-3 to TRBJ2-3; tentatively, D is TRBD2 (5 bases). This CDR3 has 15 residues. Deletions cut 0 bases from V and 6 bases from J, with 13 bases between. CDR1 is LGHNA, CDR2 YSLEER, per germline. The CDR3 region has the DNA TGCGCCAGCAGCCAAGATCGTTATAGCGTGGATACGCAGTATTTT. Translation: CASSQDRYSVDTQYF.

CDR3 DNA sequence: TGTGCCAGCAGCCTGACTAACTCGGGGACCCAGTACTTC. The encoded protein is CASSLTNSGTQYF. The V and J genes are TRBV7-2 and TRBJ2-5; D may be TRBD2 (5 bases). The CDR3 runs 13 residues. Germline-derived CDR1 and CDR2 are SGHTA and FQGNSA. V was clipped by 5 bases and J by 7 bases, with 14 bases between them.

The CDR3 bases are TGTGCCAGCAGAAACGGGACAGACTATGGCTACACCTTC. Its translation: CASRNGTDYGYTF. This sequence joins TRBV6-4 and TRBJ1-2; 7 nucleotides align to TRBD1. The CDR3 consists of 13 residues. Per germline, CDR1 MRHNA and CDR2 SNTAGT. V dropped 6 bases and J dropped 3; count of bases not matched to a gene: 4.

The rearrangement links TRBV5-8 to TRBJ1-5; 11 bases map to TRBD1. Trimming took 4 bases from V and 3 from J; bases not matched to a gene: 6. Germline V gene lookup returns CDR1 SGHTS and CDR2 YDEGEE. CDR3 size: 16 residues. This chain's CDR3 is CASSRGTGGANQPQHF. Written as DNA, the CDR3 is TGTGCCAGCAGCCGCGGGACAGGGGGTGCCAATCAGCCCCAGCATTTT.

The rearrangement links TRBV2 to TRBJ1-2; 7 bases are a match to TRBD1. Per the germline V gene, CDR1 is SNHLY and CDR2 is FYNNEI. The CDR3 contains 12 residues. The J segment lost 4 bases and the V segment lost 8 bases, leaving 4 bases of the junction unmatched. CDR3 nucleotides: TGTGCCAGCCACAGGGGAGGCTATGGCTACACCTTC. Amino acids: CASHRGGYGYTF.

This sequence joins TRBV9 and TRBJ2-5, with a tentative D call TRBD1 (5 bases). The CDR3 runs 15 residues. The germline gives CDR1 SGDLS, CDR2 YYNGEE. Trimming left V 2 bases short and J 3 bases short, with 14 bases between. CDR3 amino acids: CASSVTRQGEETQYF. DNA of the CDR3: TGTGCCAGCAGCGTGACCAGGCAGGGCGAAGAGACCCAGTACTTC.

V is TRBV13 and J is TRBJ2-3, with 11 bases that match TRBD2. Germline V gives CDR1 PRHDT, CDR2 FYEKMQ (reference sequence). Trimming cost V 7 bases and J 2 bases; bases outside gene matches: 14. The CDR3 has 18 amino acids. The CDR3: CASTLGSLAGGPTDTQYF. The CDR3 region has the DNA TGTGCCAGCACCCTAGGCTCCCTAGCGGGGGGACCCACAGATACGCAGTATTTT. Supplemented by reference TRBV13 and TRBJ2-3, the full variable domain reads AAGVIQSPRHLIKEKRETATLKCYPIPRHDTVYWYQQGPGQDPQFLISFYEKMQSDKGSIPDRFSAQQFSDYHSELNMSSLELGDSALYFCASTLGSLAGGPTDTQYFGPGTRLTVL.

V usage is TRBV9 and J usage is TRBJ2-3; TRBD2 agrees at 7 bases. Germline V gives CDR1 SGDLS, CDR2 YYNGEE. There are 16 residues in the CDR3. Trimming removed 0 bases from V and 6 bases from J; junction bases left unmatched: 10. The CDR3 coding sequence is TGTGCCAGCAGCGTAGTAGGCTTTGCAGCGGGGGATACGCAGTATTTT. Protein: CASSVVGFAAGDTQYF.

The V gene is TRBV11-2, the J gene TRBJ2-4, with 8 bases that match TRBD2. V dropped 5 bases and J dropped 5; count of bases not matched to a gene: 5. Germline V CDR1 and CDR2: SGHAT, FQNNGV. The CDR3 runs to 14 residues. CDR3 DNA sequence: TGTGCCAGCAGCATTAGCGGGACCCAAAACATTCAGTACTTC. It is translated as CASSISGTQNIQYF.

The V and J genes are TRBV5-4 and TRBJ2-7, with D maybe TRBD1 (5 bases). This CDR3 has 15 residues. Trimming shortened V by 0 bases and J by 3 bases, and 13 bases separated the two germline ends. In germline, CDR1 is SGHNT, CDR2 YYREEE (reference sequence). CDR3 sequence: CASSLAAGPFYEQYF. The CDR3 nucleotides read TGTGCCAGCAGCTTGGCCGCAGGGCCCTTCTACGAGCAGTACTTC.

The genes are TRBV11-3 and TRBJ2-5, with a weak D call TRBD1 (6 bases). This CDR3 is built from 13 residues. The V gene's germline CDR1 is SGHNT and CDR2 YENEEA. V shed 5 bases and J shed 3 bases, with 10 bases lying between them. CDR3: CASSLSGEETQYF. The CDR3 DNA reads TGTGCCAGCAGCCTCTCAGGGGAAGAGACCCAGTACTTC.

This clone occurred once. V gene TRBV21-1 combines with J gene TRBJ2-7; TRBD2, as called in the table, went unchecked against the DNA. TRBV21-1 is a documented pseudogene. This CDR3 is built from 16 residues. The DNA of the CDR3 is TGTGCCAGCAGCAAATCATCCGGGACTAGCGCCTACGAGCAGTACTTC. Translation: CASSKSSGTSAYEQYF.